The clone carrying this T cell receptor beta chain came up once. This entry comes from a study of OX40 agonist ivuxolimab in advanced cancers. Repertoires were generated with immunoSEQ multiplex PCR, while TCRdb's copy carries only in-frame clones and drops some. The sample lists approximately 48,000 clones, 80% occurring once. CDR1 and CDR2 from the germline V gene are MNHEY and SVGAGI. CDR3 size: 15 residues. Trimming stripped 6 bases from V and 2 bases from J, with 13 bases between. The rearrangement uses TRBV6-5 and TRBJ2-2; D could derive from TRBD1 or TRBD2 (5 bases each). Sequenced material: CD4+ or CD8+ T cells sorted from blood, taken in a trial of the OX40 agonist ivuxolimab. This clonotype was obtained from an adult with an advanced solid tumor such as melanoma, head and neck, liver or kidney cancer. CDR3 nucleotide sequence: TGTGCCAGCAGCGGGACCGTCTATAACACCGGGGAGCTGTTTTTT. Translated: CASSGTVYNTGELFF.